These 8 T cell receptor beta chains were all obtained from the same sample, sequenced in a study of T cell repertoires in aging, cancer and after chemotherapy. A mixed TRB-A/B primer pool amplified rearranged TRB by multiplex touch-down PCR. TCRdb independently ran MiXCR on the multiplex PCR reads; one entry per CDR3 protein. The sample has about 11,000 distinct CDR3 sequences; roughly 30% are singletons. Peripheral blood genomic DNA, not sorted cells or RNA, was the template. Input material: blood. All receptors derive from a human donor in good health.

By share, this clonotype ranks as medium-sized. The chain carries TRBV6-5 and TRBJ1-1; D possibly corresponds to TRBD1 (6 bases). The V end lost 6 bases, the J end lost 1 base, and 9 bases lay between the germline ends. The CDR3 is 13 amino acids. Per germline, CDR1 MNHEY and CDR2 SVGAGI. The CDR3 sequence: CASRGQQNTEAFF. The CDR3 DNA reads as TGTGCCAGCAGAGGACAGCAGAACACTGAAGCTTTCTTT.

This clonotype was detected only a few times. The chain couples TRBV27 to TRBJ2-1; unclear D gene. Germline V gene data show CDR1 as MNHEY and CDR2 as SMNVEV (reference sequence). This CDR3 contains 16 residues. V was cut by 5 bases and J by 3 bases, with 17 bases left in between. CDR3 sequence (DNA): TGTGCCAGCAGTGACGAAGGCGGCTCGAACTACAATGAGCAGTTCTTC. Its translation is CASSDEGGSNYNEQFF.

There are a few counts of this clonotype. The V and J genes are TRBV19 and TRBJ1-2; D ambiguous. The V and J ends lost 6 bases and 2 bases respectively, with 13 bases between them. This CDR3 is built from 14 residues. Per the germline V gene, CDR1 is LNHDA and CDR2 is SQIVND (reference sequence). CDR3 region: CASRVGHLNYGYTF. As DNA, the CDR3 is TGTGCCAGTAGGGTCGGGCATTTAAACTATGGCTACACCTTC.

The chain links TRBV6-5 to TRBJ1-5, with TRBD1 matching 8 bases. The germline V gene has CDR1 MNHEY and CDR2 SVGAGI. The CDR3 sequence is 15 residues long. V was pared by 5 bases and J by 6 bases, with 9 bases of the junction left unmatched. CDR3 in amino acids: CASSQVQGGGQPQHF. DNA for the CDR3: TGTGCCAGCAGTCAAGTACAGGGGGGTGGTCAGCCCCAGCATTTT.

This clonotype was found a few times. The chain links TRBV19 to TRBJ2-5, with D perhaps TRBD1 or TRBD2 (5 bases each). The V and J ends lost 6 bases and 2 bases respectively, with 19 bases between them. CDR3 length: 16 residues. Germline V gene data show CDR1 as LNHDA and CDR2 as SQIVND (reference sequence). The CDR3 protein is CASRVKGRTFQETQYF. CDR3 coding DNA: TGTGCCAGTAGAGTGAAGGGACGGACTTTTCAAGAGACCCAGTACTTC.

About this clonotype: One junction end disagrees with the germline gene, perhaps due to a read error. The chain has TRBV6-5 and TRBJ2-1, with TRBD2 matching 8 bases. This CDR3 has 17 amino acids. Looked up from germline, CDR1 is MNHEY and CDR2 is SVGAGI. This CDR3 is CATSELTSAFSYNEQFF. The CDR3 nucleotides are TGTGCCACCAGTGAATTGACTAGCGCGTTCTCCTACAATGAGCAGTTCTTC.

This chain joins TRBV5-1 and TRBJ1-2; a possible D gene is TRBD1 (5 bases). CDR3 length: 15 amino acids. V dropped 3 bases and J dropped 4 bases, with 16 bases sitting between them. CDR1 and CDR2 from the germline V gene are SGHRS and YFSETQ. CDR3 in amino acids: CASSYTQGGAYGYTF. The CDR3 nucleotides read TGCGCCAGCAGCTACACCCAGGGTGGGGCCTATGGCTACACCTTC.

This clonotype was seen a few times. This chain links TRBV6-2 or TRBV6-3 with TRBJ1-3; unclear D gene. V was clipped by 6 bases and J by 0 bases, with 3 bases between them. This CDR3 contains 12 residues. Germline V CDR1 and CDR2: MNHEY, SVGEGT. The CDR3: CASSGSGNTIYF. DNA of the CDR3: TGTGCCAGCAGCGGCTCTGGAAACACCATATATTTT.